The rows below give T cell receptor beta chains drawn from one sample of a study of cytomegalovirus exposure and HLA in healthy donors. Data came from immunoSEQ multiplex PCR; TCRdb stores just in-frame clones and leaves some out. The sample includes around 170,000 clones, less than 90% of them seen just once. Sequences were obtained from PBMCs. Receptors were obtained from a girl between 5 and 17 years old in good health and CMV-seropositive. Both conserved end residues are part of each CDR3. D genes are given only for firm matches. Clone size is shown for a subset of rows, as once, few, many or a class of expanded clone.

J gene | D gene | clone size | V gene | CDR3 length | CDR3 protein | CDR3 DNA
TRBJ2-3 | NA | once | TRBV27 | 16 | CASSVQGDWVTDTQYF | TGTGCCAGCAGTGTACAGGGTGATTGGGTGACAGATACGCAGTATTTT
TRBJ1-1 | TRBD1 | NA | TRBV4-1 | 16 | CASSIGQGALNTEAFF | TGCGCCAGCAGTATAGGACAGGGGGCCCTGAACACTGAAGCTTTCTTT
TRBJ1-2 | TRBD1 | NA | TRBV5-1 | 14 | CASSFGQGATGYTF | TGCGCCAGCAGCTTTGGGCAGGGGGCGACCGGCTACACCTTC
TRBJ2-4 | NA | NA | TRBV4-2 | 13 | CASSQGSRGIQYF | TGTGCCAGCAGCCAAGGGTCCCGGGGCATTCAGTACTTC
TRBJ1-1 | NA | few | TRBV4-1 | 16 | CASSLSTGTLNTEAFF | TGCGCCAGCAGCCTGAGTACCGGGACACTGAACACTGAAGCTTTCTTT
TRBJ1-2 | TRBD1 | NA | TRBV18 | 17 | CASSQTSPGQINYGYTF | TGTGCCAGCTCACAGACTAGTCCGGGACAGATTAACTATGGCTACACCTTC
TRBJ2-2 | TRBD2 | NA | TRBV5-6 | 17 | CASSLALAGVLTGELFF | TGTGCCAGCAGCTTGGCTCTAGCGGGGGTGTTAACCGGGGAGCTGTTTTTT
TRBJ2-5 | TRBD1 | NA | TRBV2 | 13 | CASRPTGSETQYF | TGTGCCAGCAGGCCGACAGGGTCGGAGACCCAGTACTTC
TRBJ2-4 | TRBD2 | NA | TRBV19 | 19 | CASSIGGLAGERAKNIQYF | TGTGCCAGTAGTATTGGAGGACTAGCGGGAGAGAGAGCCAAAAACATTCAGTACTTC
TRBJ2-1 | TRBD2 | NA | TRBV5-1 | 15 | CASSLDSGRNNEQFF | TGCGCCAGCAGCTTGGATAGCGGGAGAAACAATGAGCAGTTCTTC
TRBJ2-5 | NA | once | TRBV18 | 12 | CASSPRGETQYF | TGTGCCAGCTCACCACGTGGCGAGACCCAGTACTTC
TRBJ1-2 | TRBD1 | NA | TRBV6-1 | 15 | CASSDLGTGEGGYTF | TGTGCCAGCAGTGACCTCGGGACAGGCGAAGGAGGCTACACCTTC
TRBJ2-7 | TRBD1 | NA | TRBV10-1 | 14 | CASSEWTGSYEQYF | TGCGCCAGCAGTGAGTGGACAGGGAGCTACGAGCAGTACTTC
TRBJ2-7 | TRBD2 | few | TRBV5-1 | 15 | CASSITSGAVNEQYF | TGCGCCAGCAGCATTACTAGCGGCGCCGTGAACGAGCAGTACTTC
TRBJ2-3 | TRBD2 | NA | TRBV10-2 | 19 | CASSESRLAGGPRTDTQYF | TGCGCCAGCAGTGAGTCCCGACTAGCGGGAGGGCCTAGAACAGATACGCAGTATTTT
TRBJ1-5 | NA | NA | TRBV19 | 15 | CASSIGRNSNQPQHF | TGTGCCAGTAGTATTGGGAGGAATAGCAATCAGCCCCAGCATTTT
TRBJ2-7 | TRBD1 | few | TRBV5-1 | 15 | CASSQQGSLSYEQYF | TGCGCCAGCAGCCAACAGGGGTCCCTATCCTACGAGCAGTACTTC
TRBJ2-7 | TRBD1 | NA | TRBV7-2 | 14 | CASSSGTVSYEQYF | TGTGCCAGCAGCTCGGGGACAGTTAGCTACGAGCAGTACTTC
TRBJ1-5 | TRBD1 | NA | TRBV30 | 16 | CAWSLRQGWVNQPQHF | TGTGCCTGGAGTCTCCGACAGGGGTGGGTCAATCAGCCCCAGCATTTT
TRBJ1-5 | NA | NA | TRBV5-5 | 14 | CASSLGRGDQPQHF | TGTGCCAGCAGCTTGGGCCGGGGTGATCAGCCCCAGCATTTT
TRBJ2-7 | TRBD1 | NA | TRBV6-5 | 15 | CASRYRDRGSYEQYF | TGTGCCAGCAGATATCGGGACAGGGGGTCTTACGAGCAGTACTTC
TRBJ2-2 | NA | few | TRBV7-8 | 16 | CASSFRDRRDTGELFF | TGTGCCAGCAGCTTTCGCGACAGGCGGGACACCGGGGAGCTGTTTTTT
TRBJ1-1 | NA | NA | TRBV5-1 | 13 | CASSFTGNTEAFF | TGCGCCAGCAGCTTCACAGGGAACACTGAAGCTTTCTTT
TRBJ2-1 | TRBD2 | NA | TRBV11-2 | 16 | CASSPRGGRAVNEQFF | TGTGCCAGCAGCCCCCGGGGAGGGAGGGCTGTTAATGAGCAGTTCTTC
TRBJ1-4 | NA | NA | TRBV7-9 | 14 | CASSLPATNEKLFF | TGTGCCAGCAGCTTACCTGCAACTAATGAAAAACTGTTTTTT
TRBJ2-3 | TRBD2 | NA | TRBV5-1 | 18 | CASSTGLAGVRRADTQYF | TGCGCCAGCAGCACGGGACTAGCGGGAGTGAGAAGGGCAGATACGCAGTATTTT
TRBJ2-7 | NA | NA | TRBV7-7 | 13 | CASRNSSSYEQYF | TGTGCCAGCAGGAACAGTTCCTCCTACGAGCAGTACTTC
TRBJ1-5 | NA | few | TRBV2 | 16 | CASRGSGGYSNQPQHF | TGTGCCAGCAGGGGCTCGGGAGGCTATAGCAATCAGCCCCAGCATTTT
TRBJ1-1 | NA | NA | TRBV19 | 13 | CASGIKGDTEAFF | TGTGCCAGTGGGATCAAGGGAGACACTGAAGCTTTCTTT
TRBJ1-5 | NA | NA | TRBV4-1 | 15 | CASSQVLGQGQPQHF | TGCGCCAGCAGCCAAGTTCTGGGTCAGGGTCAGCCCCAGCATTTT
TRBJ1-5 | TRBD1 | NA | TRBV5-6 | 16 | CASSRDRGQSNQPQHF | TGTGCCAGCAGCCGGGACAGGGGGCAGAGCAATCAGCCCCAGCATTTT
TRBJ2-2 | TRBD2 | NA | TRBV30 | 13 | CAWRGLAGGELFF | TGTGCCTGGAGGGGACTAGCGGGCGGGGAGCTGTTTTTT
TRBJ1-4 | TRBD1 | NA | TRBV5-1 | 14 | CASSPGQGEEKLFF | TGCGCCAGCAGCCCCGGACAGGGGGAAGAAAAACTGTTTTTT
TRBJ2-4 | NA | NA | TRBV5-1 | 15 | CASSLGPGAKNIQYF | TGCGCCAGCAGCTTGGGGCCAGGGGCCAAAAACATTCAGTACTTC
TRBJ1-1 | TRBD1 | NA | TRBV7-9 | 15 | CASSPGQGPNTEAFF | TGTGCCAGCAGCCCCGGACAGGGCCCGAACACTGAAGCTTTCTTT
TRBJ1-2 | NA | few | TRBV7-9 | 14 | CASRSSGLNYGYTF | TGTGCCAGCAGGTCGAGCGGTCTTAACTATGGCTACACCTTC
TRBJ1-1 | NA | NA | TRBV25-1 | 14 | CASSDTGLTTEAFF | TGTGCCAGCAGTGATACAGGGTTGACCACTGAAGCTTTCTTT
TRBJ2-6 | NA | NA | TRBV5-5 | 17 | CASSLQGISGGANVLTF | TGTGCCAGCAGCTTACAGGGAATCTCCGGTGGAGCCAACGTCCTGACTTTC
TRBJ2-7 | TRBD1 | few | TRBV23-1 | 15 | CASSQEGQGAYEQYF | TGCGCCAGCAGTCAAGAGGGACAGGGGGCATACGAGCAGTACTTC
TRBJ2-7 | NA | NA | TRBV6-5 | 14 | CASSPRRRSYEQYF | TGTGCCAGCAGTCCGCGTAGGAGGTCCTACGAGCAGTACTTC
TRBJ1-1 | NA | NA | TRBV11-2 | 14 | CASSAGGGMTEAFF | TGTGCCAGCAGCGCAGGCGGGGGAATGACTGAAGCTTTCTTT
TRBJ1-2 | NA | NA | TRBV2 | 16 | CASSEEGDQANYGYTF | TGTGCCAGCAGTGAAGAGGGGGACCAAGCTAACTATGGCTACACCTTC
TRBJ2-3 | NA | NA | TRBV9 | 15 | CASSVPVTSSDTQYF | TGTGCCAGTAGCGTCCCCGTCACTTCCTCAGATACGCAGTATTTT
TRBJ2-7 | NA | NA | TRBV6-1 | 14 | CASSELRFRGEQYF | TGTGCCAGCAGTGAACTTAGGTTCAGAGGCGAGCAGTACTTC
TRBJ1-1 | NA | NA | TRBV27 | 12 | CASSLWGAEAFF | TGTGCCAGCAGTTTATGGGGGGCTGAAGCTTTCTTT
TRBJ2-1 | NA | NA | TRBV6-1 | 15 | CASGGPGRSYNEQFF | TGTGCCAGCGGGGGGCCCGGGAGGTCCTACAATGAGCAGTTCTTC
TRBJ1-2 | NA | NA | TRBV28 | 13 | CASRAFPEYGYTF | TGTGCCAGCAGGGCCTTTCCGGAGTATGGCTACACCTTC
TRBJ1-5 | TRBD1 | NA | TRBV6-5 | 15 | CARLRAWAGGKSQHF | TGTGCCAGGCTTCGGGCCTGGGCAGGGGGCAAGTCCCAGCATTTT
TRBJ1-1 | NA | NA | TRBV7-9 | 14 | CASSLGRGTAEAFF | TGTGCCAGCAGCTTAGGTAGGGGAACGGCTGAAGCTTTCTTT
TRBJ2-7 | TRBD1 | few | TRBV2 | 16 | CASGGGTGRGSYEQYF | TGTGCCAGCGGAGGAGGGACAGGGAGAGGCTCCTACGAGCAGTACTTC
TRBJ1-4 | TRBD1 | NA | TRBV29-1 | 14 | CSVEERQGGEKLFF | TGCAGCGTTGAAGAGAGACAGGGGGGAGAAAAACTGTTTTTT
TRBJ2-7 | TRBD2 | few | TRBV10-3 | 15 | CAISRTSGSSYEQYF | TGTGCCATCAGTAGGACTAGCGGGAGCTCCTACGAGCAGTACTTC
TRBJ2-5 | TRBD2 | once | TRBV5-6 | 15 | CASSPAGDLQETQYF | TGTGCCAGCAGCCCAGCGGGAGACCTTCAGGAGACCCAGTACTTC
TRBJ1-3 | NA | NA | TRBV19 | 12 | CASSIYGNTIYF | TGTGCCAGTAGTATTTATGGAAACACCATATATTTT
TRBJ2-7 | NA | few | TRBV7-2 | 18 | CASSSPPGWKRNSYEQYF | TGTGCCAGCAGCTCCCCTCCGGGTTGGAAGAGGAACTCCTACGAGCAGTACTTC